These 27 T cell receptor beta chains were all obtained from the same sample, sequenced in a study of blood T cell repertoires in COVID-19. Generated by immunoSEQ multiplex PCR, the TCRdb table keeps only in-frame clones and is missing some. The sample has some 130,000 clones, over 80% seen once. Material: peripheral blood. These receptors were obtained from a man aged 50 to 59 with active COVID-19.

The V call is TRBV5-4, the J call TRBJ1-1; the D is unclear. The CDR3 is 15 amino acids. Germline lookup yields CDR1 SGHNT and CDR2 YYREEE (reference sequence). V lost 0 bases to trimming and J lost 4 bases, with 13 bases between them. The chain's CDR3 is CASSLASGRTTEAFF. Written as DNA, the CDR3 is TGTGCCAGCAGCTTGGCTTCGGGGAGGACCACTGAAGCTTTCTTT.

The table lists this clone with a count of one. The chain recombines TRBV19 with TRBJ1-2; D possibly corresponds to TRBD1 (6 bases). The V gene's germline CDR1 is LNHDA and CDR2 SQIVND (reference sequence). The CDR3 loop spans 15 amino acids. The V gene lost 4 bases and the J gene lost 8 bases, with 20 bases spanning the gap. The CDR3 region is CASSTTHQGRNGYTF. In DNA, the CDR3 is TGTGCCAGTAGTACGACGCATCAGGGGAGAAACGGCTACACCTTC.

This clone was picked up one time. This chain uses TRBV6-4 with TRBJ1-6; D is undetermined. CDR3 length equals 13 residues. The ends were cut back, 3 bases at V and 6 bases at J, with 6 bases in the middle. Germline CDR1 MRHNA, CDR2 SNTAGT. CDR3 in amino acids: CASSERFNSPLHF. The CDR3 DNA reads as TGTGCCAGCAGTGAACGGTTTAATTCACCCCTCCACTTT.

For the CDR3, the DNA is TGTGCCAGCAGCCCAGCTGGGGGGCAGCCCCAGCATTTT. Residues: CASSPAGGQPQHF. V and J are TRBV7-2 and TRBJ1-5; D is perhaps TRBD1 (5 bases). Trimming removed 5 bases from V and 7 bases from J, with 12 bases in between. The CDR3 contains 13 residues. Germline values: CDR1 SGHTA, CDR2 FQGNSA.

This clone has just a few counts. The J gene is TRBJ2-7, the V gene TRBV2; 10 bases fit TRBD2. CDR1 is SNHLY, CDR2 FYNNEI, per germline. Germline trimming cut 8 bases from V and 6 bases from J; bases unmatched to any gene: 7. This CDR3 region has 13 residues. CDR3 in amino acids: CASSGLAGAEQYF. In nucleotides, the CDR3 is TGTGCCAGCTCGGGGCTAGCGGGGGCCGAGCAGTACTTC.

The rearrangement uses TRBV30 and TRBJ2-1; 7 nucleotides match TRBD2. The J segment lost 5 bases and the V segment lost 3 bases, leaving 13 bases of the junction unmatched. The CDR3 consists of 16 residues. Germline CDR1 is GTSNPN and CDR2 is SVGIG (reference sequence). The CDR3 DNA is TGTGCCTGGAGAGACCCCACTAGCGACCCGGACAATGAGCAGTTCTTC. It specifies CAWRDPTSDPDNEQFF.

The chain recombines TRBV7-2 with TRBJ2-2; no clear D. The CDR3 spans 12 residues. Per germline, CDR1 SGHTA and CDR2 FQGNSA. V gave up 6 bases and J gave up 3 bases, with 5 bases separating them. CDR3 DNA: TGTGCCAGCAGAAGAGACACCGGGGAGCTGTTTTTT. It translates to CASRRDTGELFF.

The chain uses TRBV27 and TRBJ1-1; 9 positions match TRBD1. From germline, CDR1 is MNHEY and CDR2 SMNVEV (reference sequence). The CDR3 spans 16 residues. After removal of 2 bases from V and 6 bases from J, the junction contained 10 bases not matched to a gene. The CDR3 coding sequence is TGTGCCAGCAGTTTACAGGCCGGGACAGGGTCGGCTGAAGCTTTCTTT. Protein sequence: CASSLQAGTGSAEAFF.

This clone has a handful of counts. The CDR3 nucleotides read TGTGCCAGCAGTACCAAAGGGAAAGGGGCTCCTTATGGCCCCCAGCATTTT. Translated, it gives CASSTKGKGAPYGPQHF. The chain has TRBV2 and TRBJ1-5, with TRBD1 as a possible D gene (5 bases). This CDR3 contains 17 residues. V was shortened by 5 bases and J by 10 bases, with 27 bases between the two germline ends. Germline lookup yields CDR1 SNHLY and CDR2 FYNNEI. Complete variable domain (other parts from reference TRBV2 and TRBJ1-5): EPEVTQTPSHQVTQMGQEVILRCVPISNHLYFYWYRQILGQKVEFLVSFYNNEISEKSEIFDDQFSVERPDGSNFTLKIRSTKLEDSAMYFCASSTKGKGAPYGPQHFGDGTRLSIL.

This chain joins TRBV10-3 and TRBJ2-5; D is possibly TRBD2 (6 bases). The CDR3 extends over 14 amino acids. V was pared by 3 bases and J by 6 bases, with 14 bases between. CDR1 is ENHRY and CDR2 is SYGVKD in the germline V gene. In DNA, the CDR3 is TGTGCCATCAGTGACCTCAGACGGGAGCAGACCCAGTACTTC. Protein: CAISDLRREQTQYF.

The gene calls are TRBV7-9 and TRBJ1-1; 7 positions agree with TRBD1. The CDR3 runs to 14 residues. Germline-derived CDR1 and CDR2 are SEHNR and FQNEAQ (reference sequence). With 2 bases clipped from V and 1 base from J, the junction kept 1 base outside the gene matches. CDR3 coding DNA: TGTGCCAGCAGCTTAAACAGGGGGAACACTGAAGCTTTCTTT. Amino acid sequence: CASSLNRGNTEAFF. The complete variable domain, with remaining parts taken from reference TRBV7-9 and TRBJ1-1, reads DTGVSQNPRHKITKRGQNVTFRCDPISEHNRLYWYRQTLGQGPEFLTYFQNEAQLEKSRLLSDRFSAERPKGSFSTLEIQRTEQGDSAMYLCASSLNRGNTEAFFGQGTRLTVV.

The CDR3 DNA follows: TGTGCCAGCAGCCTAGGACAGCAGCCCCAGCATTTT. Translating gives CASSLGQQPQHF. This chain links TRBV3-1 (or the pseudogene TRBV3-2) with TRBJ1-5, with a tentative D call TRBD1 (6 bases). This CDR3 region has 12 residues. Trimming pared 4 bases from V and 7 bases from J, leaving 8 bases between. Germline V gene lookup returns CDR1 LGHDT and CDR2 YNNKEL (reference sequence).

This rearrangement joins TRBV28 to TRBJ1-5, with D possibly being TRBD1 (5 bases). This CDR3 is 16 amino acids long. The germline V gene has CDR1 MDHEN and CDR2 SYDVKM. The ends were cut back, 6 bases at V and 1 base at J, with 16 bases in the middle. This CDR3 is CASSPLRKGSNQPQHF. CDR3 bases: TGTGCCAGCAGCCCCCTCCGGAAGGGGAGCAATCAGCCCCAGCATTTT.

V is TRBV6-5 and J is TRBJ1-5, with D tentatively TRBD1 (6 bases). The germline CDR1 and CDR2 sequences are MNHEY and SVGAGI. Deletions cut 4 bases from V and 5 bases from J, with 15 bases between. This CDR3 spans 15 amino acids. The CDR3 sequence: CASSFSDSSYQPQHF. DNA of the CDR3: TGTGCCAGCAGTTTTTCGGACAGCTCCTATCAGCCCCAGCATTTT.

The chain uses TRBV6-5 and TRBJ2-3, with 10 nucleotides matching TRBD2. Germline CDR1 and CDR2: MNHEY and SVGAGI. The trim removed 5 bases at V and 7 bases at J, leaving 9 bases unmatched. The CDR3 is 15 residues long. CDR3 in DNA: TGTGCCAGCAGTAAACTAGCGGGGTCAGGATATACGCAGTATTTT. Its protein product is CASSKLAGSGYTQYF.

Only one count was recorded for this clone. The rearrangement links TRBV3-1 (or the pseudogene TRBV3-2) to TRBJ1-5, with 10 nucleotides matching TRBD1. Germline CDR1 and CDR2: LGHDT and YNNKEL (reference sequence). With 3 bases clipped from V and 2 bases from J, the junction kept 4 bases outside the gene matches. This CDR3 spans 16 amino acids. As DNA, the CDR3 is TGTGCCAGCAGCCAGGGGACAGGGGAAGGCAATCAGCCCCAGCATTTT. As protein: CASSQGTGEGNQPQHF.

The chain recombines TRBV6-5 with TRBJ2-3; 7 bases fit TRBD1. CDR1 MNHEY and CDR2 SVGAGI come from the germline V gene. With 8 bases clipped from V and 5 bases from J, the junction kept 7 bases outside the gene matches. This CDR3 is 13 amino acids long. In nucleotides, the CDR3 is TGTGCCAGCGGACCCCGGGACAGAGATACGCAGTATTTT. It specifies CASGPRDRDTQYF.

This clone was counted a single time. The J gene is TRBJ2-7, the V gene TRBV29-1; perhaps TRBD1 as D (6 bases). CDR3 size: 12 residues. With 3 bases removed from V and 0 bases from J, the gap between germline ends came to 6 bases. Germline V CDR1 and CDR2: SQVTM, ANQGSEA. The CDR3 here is CSVEDSSYEQYF. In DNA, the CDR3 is TGCAGCGTTGAGGACAGCTCCTACGAGCAGTACTTC.

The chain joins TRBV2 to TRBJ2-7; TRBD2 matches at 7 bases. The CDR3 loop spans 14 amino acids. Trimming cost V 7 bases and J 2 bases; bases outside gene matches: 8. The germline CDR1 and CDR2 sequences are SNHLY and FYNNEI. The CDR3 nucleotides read TGTGCCAGCACCCGATCCGGACTAGCCTACGAGCAGTACTTC. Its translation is CASTRSGLAYEQYF.

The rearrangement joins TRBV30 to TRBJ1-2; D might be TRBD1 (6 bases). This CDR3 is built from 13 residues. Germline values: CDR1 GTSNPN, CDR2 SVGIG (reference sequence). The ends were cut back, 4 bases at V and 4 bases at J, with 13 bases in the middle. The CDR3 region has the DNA TGTGCCTGGACCACCAAGGGGGTCTATGGCTACACCTTC. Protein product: CAWTTKGVYGYTF.

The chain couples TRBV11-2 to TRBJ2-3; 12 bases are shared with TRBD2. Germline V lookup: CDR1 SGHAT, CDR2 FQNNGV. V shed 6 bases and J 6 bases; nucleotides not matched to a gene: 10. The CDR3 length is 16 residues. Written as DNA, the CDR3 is TGTGCCAGCAGGCAGGGACTAGCGGGTTCGGGGGATACGCAGTATTTT. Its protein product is CASRQGLAGSGDTQYF.

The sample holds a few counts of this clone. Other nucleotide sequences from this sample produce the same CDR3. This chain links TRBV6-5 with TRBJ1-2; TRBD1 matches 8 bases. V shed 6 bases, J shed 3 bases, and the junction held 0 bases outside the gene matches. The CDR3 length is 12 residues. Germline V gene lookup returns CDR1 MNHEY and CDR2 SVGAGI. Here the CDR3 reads CASRQGDYGYTF. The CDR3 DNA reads TGTGCCAGCAGACAGGGGGACTATGGCTACACCTTC.

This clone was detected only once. As DNA, the CDR3 is TGTGCCAGCAGCTTGGACAGGGGGCACACCGGGGAGCTGTTTTTT. Translated, it gives CASSLDRGHTGELFF. The gene calls are TRBV7-9 and TRBJ2-2; TRBD1 aligns across 11 bases. CDR1 is SEHNR, CDR2 FQNEAQ, per germline (reference sequence). The CDR3 is 15 residues long. V lost 3 bases, J lost 3 bases, and 0 bases stayed unmatched.

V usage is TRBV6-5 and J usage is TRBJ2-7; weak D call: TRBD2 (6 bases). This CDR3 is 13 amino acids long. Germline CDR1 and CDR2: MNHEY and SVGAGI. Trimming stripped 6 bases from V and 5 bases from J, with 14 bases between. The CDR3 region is CASSRGGVDEQYF. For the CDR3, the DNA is TGTGCCAGCAGCCGTGGAGGGGTGGACGAGCAGTACTTC.

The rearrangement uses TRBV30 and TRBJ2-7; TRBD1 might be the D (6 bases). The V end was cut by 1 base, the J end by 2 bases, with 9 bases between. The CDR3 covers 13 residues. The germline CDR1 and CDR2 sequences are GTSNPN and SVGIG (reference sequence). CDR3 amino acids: CAWSGTATYEQYF. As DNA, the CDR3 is TGTGCCTGGAGTGGGACAGCTACCTACGAGCAGTACTTC. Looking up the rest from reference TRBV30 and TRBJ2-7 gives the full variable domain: SQTIHQWPATLVQPVGSPLSLECTVEGTSNPNLYWYRQAAGRGLQLLFYSVGIGQISSEVPQNLSASRPQDRQFILSSKKLLLSDSGFYLCAWSGTATYEQYFGPGTRLTVT.

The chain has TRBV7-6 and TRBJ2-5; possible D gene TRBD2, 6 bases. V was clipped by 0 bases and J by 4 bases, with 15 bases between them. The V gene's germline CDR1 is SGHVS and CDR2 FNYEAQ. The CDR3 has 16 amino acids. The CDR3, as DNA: TGTGCCAGCAGCTTAGCGGGCGGGGTGACTAGAGAGACCCAGTACTTC. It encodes CASSLAGGVTRETQYF.

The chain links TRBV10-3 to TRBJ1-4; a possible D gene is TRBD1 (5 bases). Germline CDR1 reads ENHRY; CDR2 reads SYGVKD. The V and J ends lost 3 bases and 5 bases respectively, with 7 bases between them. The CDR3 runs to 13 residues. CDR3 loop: CAISERGNEKLFF. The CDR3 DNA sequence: TGTGCCATCAGTGAACGGGGGAATGAAAAACTGTTTTTT.